Listed here is a single TCR beta chain. As yet, its antigen is unknown. This sample was included in a study of T cells after yellow fever vaccination. Using its own MiXCR run on the 5' RACE reads, TCRdb lists one record per CDR3 protein. The table has approximately 300,000 distinct CDR3 sequences, approximately 12% seen once. The CDR3 length is 15 residues. Looked up from germline, CDR1 is LGHNA and CDR2 is YNFKEQ. V was shortened by 2 bases and J by 1 base, with 11 bases between the two germline ends. Study outcomes and limitations: A faster peak, day 5 versus 15, was reached by the weaker secondary response. Most primary-vaccination clones recurred post-booster (approximately 96% CD4, just over 85% CD8).

The receptor was derived from a man in his late teens or twenties who received the YFV17D yellow fever vaccine. Specimen: CD4+ T cells sorted from PBMCs, collected 45 days after the yellow fever booster vaccination. The chain combines TRBV4-2 with TRBJ2-5, with D perhaps given as TRBD1 or TRBD2 (5 bases each). The CDR3 sequence: CASSQTGAIQETQYF. Here the CDR3 DNA reads TGTGCCAGCAGCCAAACCGGGGCAATCCAAGAGACCCAGTACTTC.